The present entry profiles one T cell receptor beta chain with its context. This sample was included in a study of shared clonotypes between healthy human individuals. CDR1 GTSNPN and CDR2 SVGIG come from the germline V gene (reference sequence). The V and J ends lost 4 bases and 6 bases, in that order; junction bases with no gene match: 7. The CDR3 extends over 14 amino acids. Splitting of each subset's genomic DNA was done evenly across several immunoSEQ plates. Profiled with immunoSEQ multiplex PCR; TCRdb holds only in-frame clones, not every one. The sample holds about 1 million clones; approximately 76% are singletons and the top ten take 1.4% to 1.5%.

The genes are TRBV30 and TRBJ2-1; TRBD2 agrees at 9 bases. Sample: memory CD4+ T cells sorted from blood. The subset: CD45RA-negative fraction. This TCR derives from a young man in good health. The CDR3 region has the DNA TGTGCCTGGAACAGGGGACTAGCCTTCAATGAGCAGTTCTTC. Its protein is CAWNRGLAFNEQFF.